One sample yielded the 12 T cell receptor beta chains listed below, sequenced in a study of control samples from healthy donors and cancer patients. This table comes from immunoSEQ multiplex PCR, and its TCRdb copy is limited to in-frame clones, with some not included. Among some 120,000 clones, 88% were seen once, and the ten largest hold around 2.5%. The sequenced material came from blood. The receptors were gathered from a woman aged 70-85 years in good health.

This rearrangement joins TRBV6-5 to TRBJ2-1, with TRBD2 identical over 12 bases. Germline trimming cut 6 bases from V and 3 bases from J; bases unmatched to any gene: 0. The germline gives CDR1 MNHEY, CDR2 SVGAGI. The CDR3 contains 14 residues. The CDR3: CASRLAGGYNEQFF. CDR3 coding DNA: TGTGCCAGCAGACTAGCGGGGGGCTACAATGAGCAGTTCTTC.

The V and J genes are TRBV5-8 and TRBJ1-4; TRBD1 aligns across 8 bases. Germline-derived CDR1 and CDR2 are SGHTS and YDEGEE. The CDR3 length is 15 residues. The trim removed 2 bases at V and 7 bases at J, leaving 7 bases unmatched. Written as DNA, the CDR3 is TGTGCCAGCAGCTTACCAGGGGGCGAAGGTGAAAAACTGTTTTTT. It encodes CASSLPGGEGEKLFF.

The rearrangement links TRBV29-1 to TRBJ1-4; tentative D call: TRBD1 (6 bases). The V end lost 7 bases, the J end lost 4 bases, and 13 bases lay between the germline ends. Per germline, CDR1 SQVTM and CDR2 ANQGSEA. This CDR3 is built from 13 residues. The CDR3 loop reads CSAPQGLNEKLFF. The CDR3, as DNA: TGCAGCGCCCCACAGGGCCTTAATGAAAAACTGTTTTTT.

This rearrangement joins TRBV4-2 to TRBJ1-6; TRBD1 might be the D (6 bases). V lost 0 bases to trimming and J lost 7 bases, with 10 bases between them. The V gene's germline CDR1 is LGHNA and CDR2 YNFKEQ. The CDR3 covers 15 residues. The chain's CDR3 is CASSQDLQGNSPLHF. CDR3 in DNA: TGTGCCAGCAGCCAAGATCTGCAGGGGAATTCACCCCTCCACTTT.

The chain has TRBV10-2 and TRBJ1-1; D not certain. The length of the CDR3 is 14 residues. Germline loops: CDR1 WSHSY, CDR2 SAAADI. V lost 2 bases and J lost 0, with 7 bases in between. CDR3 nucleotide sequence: TGCGCCAGCAGTGAGAAGGGTATGAACACTGAAGCTTTCTTT. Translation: CASSEKGMNTEAFF.

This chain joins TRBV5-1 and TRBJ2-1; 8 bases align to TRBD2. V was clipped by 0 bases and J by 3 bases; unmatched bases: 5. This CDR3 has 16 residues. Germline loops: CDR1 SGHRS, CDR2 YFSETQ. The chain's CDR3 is CASSLAGGAYYNEQFF. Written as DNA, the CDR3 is TGCGCCAGCAGCTTGGCCGGGGGGGCTTACTACAATGAGCAGTTCTTC. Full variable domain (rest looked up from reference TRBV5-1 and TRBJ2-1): KAGVTQTPRYLIKTRGQQVTLSCSPISGHRSVSWYQQTPGQGLQFLFEYFSETQRNKGNFPGRFSGRQFSNSRSEMNVSTLELGDSALYLCASSLAGGAYYNEQFFGPGTRLTVL.

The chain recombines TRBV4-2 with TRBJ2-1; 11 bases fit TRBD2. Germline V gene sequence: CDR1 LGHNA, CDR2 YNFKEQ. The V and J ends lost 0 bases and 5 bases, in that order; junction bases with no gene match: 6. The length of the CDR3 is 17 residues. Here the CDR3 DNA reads TGTGCCAGCAGCCAAGAAGGGGCTAGCGGGGGGAACAATGAGCAGTTCTTC. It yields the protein CASSQEGASGGNNEQFF.

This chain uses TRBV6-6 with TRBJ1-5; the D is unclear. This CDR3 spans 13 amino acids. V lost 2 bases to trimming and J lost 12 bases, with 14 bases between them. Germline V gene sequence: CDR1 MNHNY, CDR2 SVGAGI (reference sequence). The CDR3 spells CASSYVTAGNQHF. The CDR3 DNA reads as TGTGCCAGCAGTTACGTAACGGCCGGCAACCAGCATTTT.

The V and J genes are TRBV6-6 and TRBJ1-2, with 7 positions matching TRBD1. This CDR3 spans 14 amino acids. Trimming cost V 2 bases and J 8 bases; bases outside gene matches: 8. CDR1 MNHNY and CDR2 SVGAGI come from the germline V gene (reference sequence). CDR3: CASSYTGQTHGYTF. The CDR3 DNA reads TGTGCCAGCAGTTACACGGGACAGACTCACGGCTACACCTTC.

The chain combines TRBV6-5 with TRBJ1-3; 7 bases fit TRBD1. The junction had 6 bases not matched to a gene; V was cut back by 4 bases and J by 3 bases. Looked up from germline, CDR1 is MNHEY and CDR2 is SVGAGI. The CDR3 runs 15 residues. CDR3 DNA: TGTGCCAGCAGTTCAGACAGGGCACATGGAAACACCATATATTTT. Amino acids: CASSSDRAHGNTIYF.

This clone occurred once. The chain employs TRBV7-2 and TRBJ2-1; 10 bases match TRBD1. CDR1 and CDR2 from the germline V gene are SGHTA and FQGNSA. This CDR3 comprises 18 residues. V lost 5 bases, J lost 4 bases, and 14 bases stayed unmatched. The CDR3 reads CASSISGTGAPLYNEQFF. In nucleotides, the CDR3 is TGTGCCAGCAGCATATCCGGGACAGGGGCCCCCCTTTACAATGAGCAGTTCTTC.

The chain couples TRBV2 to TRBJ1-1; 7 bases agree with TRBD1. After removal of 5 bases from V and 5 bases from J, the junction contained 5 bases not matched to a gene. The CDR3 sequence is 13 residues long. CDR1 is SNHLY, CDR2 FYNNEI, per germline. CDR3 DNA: TGTGCCAGCAGTAGGGACAGTAGGACTGAAGCTTTCTTT. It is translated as CASSRDSRTEAFF. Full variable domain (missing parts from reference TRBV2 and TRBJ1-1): EPEVTQTPSHQVTQMGQEVILRCVPISNHLYFYWYRQILGQKVEFLVSFYNNEISEKSEIFDDQFSVERPDGSNFTLKIRSTKLEDSAMYFCASSRDSRTEAFFGQGTRLTVV.